Listed below are T cell receptor beta chains from one sample, sequenced in a study of T cell responses to AZD1222 COVID-19 vaccine. Clones were sequenced by immunoSEQ multiplex PCR, and TCRdb holds only the in-frame ones, with some missing. This sample yields about 120,000 clones, of which around 93% are seen a single time; around 3% belongs to the top ten. This specimen was peripheral blood, taken 28 days after the second AZD1222 dose. These receptors were obtained from an adult who received the AZD1222 COVID-19 vaccine. Each CDR3 is given with its conserved first and last residue. Fields, in order: CDR3 protein, CDR3 DNA, V gene, J gene, D gene, clone size. The D gene is left open where the match is weak. For some rows the clone size is stated as once, few or many, or as a class when expanded; others skip it.

CDR3: CAIRALGSTEAFF
DNA: TGTGCCATCAGGGCCCTGGGGAGCACTGAAGCTTTCTTT
V: TRBV10-3
J: TRBJ1-1
D: -
size: -

CDR3: CASSQGAYGYTF
DNA: TGTGCCAGCAGCCAGGGGGCCTATGGCTACACCTTC
V: TRBV14
J: TRBJ1-2
D: -
size: -

CDR3: CASSPWTAGGYEAFF
DNA: TGTGCCAGTAGTCCGTGGACAGCCGGGGGGTATGAAGCTTTCTTT
V: TRBV19
J: TRBJ1-1
D: -
size: -

CDR3: CSARGGAEAFF
DNA: TGCAGTGCTAGAGGAGGGGCTGAAGCTTTCTTT
V: TRBV20-1
J: TRBJ1-1
D: -
size: -

CDR3: CASSLVLSNYGYTF
DNA: TGTGCCAGCAGCTTAGTTTTGAGTAACTATGGCTACACCTTC
V: TRBV11-2
J: TRBJ1-2
D: -
size: -

CDR3: CASSPSYEQYF
DNA: TGTGCCAGCAGCCCCTCATACGAGCAGTACTTC
V: TRBV7-2
J: TRBJ2-7
D: -
size: -

CDR3: CASSSSPGDQPQHF
DNA: TGTGCCAGCAGCTCTTCCCCAGGAGATCAGCCCCAGCATTTT
V: TRBV5-6
J: TRBJ1-5
D: -
size: -

CDR3: CASSQDRDSPLHF
DNA: TGTGCCAGCAGCCAGGACAGGGATTCACCCCTCCACTTT
V: TRBV4-2
J: TRBJ1-6
D: TRBD1
size: -

CDR3: CSASISGTDTQYF
DNA: TGCAGTGCCAGTATCTCAGGGACAGATACGCAGTATTTT
V: TRBV20-1
J: TRBJ2-3
D: -
size: -

CDR3: CASSAGDKGNTIYF
DNA: TGCGCCAGCAGCGCAGGAGATAAGGGAAACACCATATATTTT
V: TRBV5-1
J: TRBJ1-3
D: -
size: -

CDR3: CASSPEPYTQYF
DNA: TGTGCCAGCAGCCCGGAGCCTTATACGCAGTATTTT
V: TRBV3-1/TRBV3-2
J: TRBJ2-3
D: -
size: once

CDR3: CASSSSVIFEKLFF
DNA: TGTGCCAGCAGCTCCAGCGTCATATTTGAAAAACTGTTTTTT
V: TRBV9
J: TRBJ1-4
D: -
size: -

CDR3: CASSESALTRGYTF
DNA: TGCGCCAGCAGTGAGTCCGCACTCACGAGGGGCTACACCTTC
V: TRBV10-1
J: TRBJ1-2
D: -
size: -

CDR3: CSVAEGGVNYGYTF
DNA: TGCAGCGTAGCTGAGGGGGGGGTTAACTATGGCTACACCTTC
V: TRBV29-1
J: TRBJ1-2
D: -
size: -

CDR3: CASTRSRVDTEAFF
DNA: TGTGCCAGCACGCGGTCCCGGGTGGACACTGAAGCTTTCTTT
V: TRBV2
J: TRBJ1-1
D: -
size: -

CDR3: CASSFGDNSGNTIYF
DNA: TGCGCCAGCAGCTTTGGGGATAACTCTGGAAACACCATATATTTT
V: TRBV5-1
J: TRBJ1-3
D: -
size: once

CDR3: CASSLGTGEGTEAFF
DNA: TGCGCCAGCAGCTTGGGAACAGGGGAAGGCACTGAAGCTTTCTTT
V: TRBV5-1
J: TRBJ1-1
D: TRBD1
size: -

CDR3: CASSHRASYNEQFF
DNA: TGTGCCAGCAGCCACCGGGCCTCCTACAATGAGCAGTTCTTC
V: TRBV3-1/TRBV3-2
J: TRBJ2-1
D: -
size: -

CDR3: CASSLFGLAGLGANEQFF
DNA: TGTGCCAGCAGCTTGTTTGGACTAGCGGGCCTAGGGGCCAATGAGCAGTTCTTC
V: TRBV5-5
J: TRBJ2-1
D: TRBD2
size: -

CDR3: CASRLDRGATNEKLFF
DNA: TGTGCCAGCAGGCTGGACAGGGGTGCAACTAATGAAAAACTGTTTTTT
V: TRBV3-1/TRBV3-2
J: TRBJ1-4
D: TRBD1
size: -

CDR3: CASSLQMGSYGYTF
DNA: TGTGCCAGCAGCTTACAAATGGGTAGCTATGGCTACACCTTC
V: TRBV7-9
J: TRBJ1-2
D: -
size: -

CDR3: CASSYGDRGHSPLHF
DNA: TGTGCCAGCAGTTACGGGGACAGGGGCCATTCACCCCTCCACTTT
V: TRBV6-5
J: TRBJ1-6
D: TRBD1
size: -

CDR3: CASSPTGNYGYTF
DNA: TGCGCCAGCAGCCCGACAGGGAACTATGGCTACACCTTC
V: TRBV5-1
J: TRBJ1-2
D: TRBD1
size: -

CDR3: CASSLLTGGDEKLFF
DNA: TGTGCCAGCAGCTTGTTGACAGGGGGCGATGAAAAACTGTTTTTT
V: TRBV5-5
J: TRBJ1-4
D: TRBD1
size: few

CDR3: CASSLAPSNQPQHF
DNA: TGCGCCAGCAGCTTGGCCCCATCCAATCAGCCCCAGCATTTT
V: TRBV5-1
J: TRBJ1-5
D: -
size: -

CDR3: CASSLVGGLAFF
DNA: TGTGCCAGCAGCTTAGTTGGAGGGCTAGCTTTCTTT
V: TRBV7-2
J: TRBJ1-1
D: -
size: -

CDR3: CASSSPYGLPYGYTF
DNA: TGTGCCAGCAGCTCACCTTACGGACTCCCCTATGGCTACACCTTC
V: TRBV11-1
J: TRBJ1-2
D: -
size: -

CDR3: CASSLLTGTYEQYF
DNA: TGTGCCAGCAGCTTACTAACAGGGACCTACGAGCAGTACTTC
V: TRBV7-9
J: TRBJ2-7
D: -
size: -

CDR3: CATSRDFGSQPQHF
DNA: TGTGCCACCAGCAGAGATTTCGGGAGTCAGCCCCAGCATTTT
V: TRBV15
J: TRBJ1-5
D: -
size: once

CDR3: CASSYGGGESYNEQFF
DNA: TGTGCCAGCAGTTACGGTGGAGGTGAATCCTACAATGAGCAGTTCTTC
V: TRBV6-5
J: TRBJ2-1
D: -
size: -

CDR3: CASSYGANYGYTF
DNA: TGTGCCAGCAGTTACGGGGCAAACTATGGCTACACCTTC
V: TRBV6-5
J: TRBJ1-2
D: -
size: -

CDR3: CASSIQEEGRETQYF
DNA: TGTGCCAGCAGCATACAAGAAGAGGGTAGGGAGACCCAGTACTTC
V: TRBV5-4
J: TRBJ2-5
D: -
size: -

CDR3: CASSFFKNTEAFF
DNA: TGTGCCAGCAGTTTTTTCAAGAACACTGAAGCTTTCTTT
V: TRBV27
J: TRBJ1-1
D: -
size: -

CDR3: CASSFQVNTEAFF
DNA: TGCGCCAGCAGCTTCCAGGTGAACACTGAAGCTTTCTTT
V: TRBV5-1
J: TRBJ1-1
D: -
size: -

CDR3: CAISDGGTPYEQYF
DNA: TGTGCCATCAGTGATGGGGGCACCCCCTACGAGCAGTACTTC
V: TRBV10-3
J: TRBJ2-7
D: -
size: -

CDR3: CASSPHTGGDYEQYF
DNA: TGTGCCAGTAGTCCCCATACAGGGGGCGATTACGAGCAGTACTTC
V: TRBV19
J: TRBJ2-7
D: TRBD1
size: -

CDR3: CASSIGGSRVRAFF
DNA: TGTGCCAGTAGTATAGGAGGCTCGAGGGTGAGGGCTTTCTTT
V: TRBV19
J: TRBJ1-1
D: -
size: -

CDR3: CSVDGPRTEAFF
DNA: TGCAGCGTTGATGGTCCGAGGACTGAAGCTTTCTTT
V: TRBV29-1
J: TRBJ1-1
D: -
size: -

CDR3: CASSRPRGTNEKLFF
DNA: TGTGCCAGTAGCCGACCCCGGGGGACTAATGAAAAACTGTTTTTT
V: TRBV19
J: TRBJ1-4
D: -
size: -

CDR3: CATQHESGEKLFF
DNA: TGTGCCACCCAACATGAGTCTGGGGAAAAACTGTTTTTT
V: TRBV10-3
J: TRBJ1-4
D: -
size: -

CDR3: CSVRETGQQGAEAFF
DNA: TGCAGCGTGAGGGAAACGGGACAGCAGGGAGCTGAAGCTTTCTTT
V: TRBV29-1
J: TRBJ1-1
D: TRBD1
size: -

CDR3: CASSVASSPTEAFF
DNA: TGTGCCAGCAGCGTAGCTAGTTCCCCAACTGAAGCTTTCTTT
V: TRBV9
J: TRBJ1-1
D: -
size: -

CDR3: CASRFRGLNTEAFF
DNA: TGTGCCAGCAGATTCAGGGGCCTGAACACTGAAGCTTTCTTT
V: TRBV6-5
J: TRBJ1-1
D: -
size: -

CDR3: CAWGQYYGYTF
DNA: TGTGCCTGGGGACAGTACTATGGCTACACCTTC
V: TRBV30
J: TRBJ1-2
D: -
size: -

CDR3: CASSTGTVTDTQYF
DNA: TGCGCCAGCAGCACCGGGACAGTCACAGATACGCAGTATTTT
V: TRBV4-1
J: TRBJ2-3
D: TRBD1
size: -

CDR3: CASSLGQENQPQHF
DNA: TGCGCCAGCAGCTTGGGGCAAGAGAATCAGCCCCAGCATTTT
V: TRBV5-1
J: TRBJ1-5
D: -
size: -

CDR3: CASKGWNNSPLHF
DNA: TGTGCCAGCAAGGGCTGGAATAATTCACCCCTCCACTTT
V: TRBV19
J: TRBJ1-6
D: -
size: -

CDR3: CASSPEVVGETQYF
DNA: TGTGCCAGCAGCCCCGAAGTAGTCGGAGAGACCCAGTACTTC
V: TRBV6-1
J: TRBJ2-5
D: -
size: -

CDR3: CASSLGRGRGMERTEAFF
DNA: TGTGCCAGCAGCTTAGGAAGGGGCAGGGGAATGGAAAGAACTGAAGCTTTCTTT
V: TRBV7-6
J: TRBJ1-1
D: -
size: few

CDR3: CASSHSTGTRTAFF
DNA: TGTGCCAGCAGCCACTCGACTGGGACGAGGACGGCTTTCTTT
V: TRBV5-4
J: TRBJ1-1
D: -
size: -

CDR3: CASILRGQKYYGYTF
DNA: TGTGCCAGCATCCTTCGGGGACAGAAATACTATGGCTACACCTTC
V: TRBV6-5
J: TRBJ1-2
D: TRBD1
size: few

CDR3: CASSPIPGQNYGYTF
DNA: TGTGCCAGCAGCCCCATCCCGGGACAGAACTATGGCTACACCTTC
V: TRBV11-2
J: TRBJ1-2
D: TRBD1
size: -

CDR3: CASRAGGGRYSPLHF
DNA: TGTGCCAGCAGGGCAGGGGGTGGTAGATATTCACCCCTCCACTTT
V: TRBV25-1
J: TRBJ1-6
D: TRBD1
size: -